A single sample gave rise to the 8 T cell receptor beta chains below, sequenced in a study of blood T cell repertoires in COVID-19. Produced via immunoSEQ multiplex PCR; TCRdb's table is partial and in-frame only. The sample carries about 87,000 clones, more than 75% recorded once. Specimen: peripheral blood. These TCRs come from a man aged 40-55 years with acute or convalescent COVID-19.

The V call is TRBV3-1 (or the pseudogene TRBV3-2), the J call TRBJ2-7; the match to TRBD2 covers 10 bases. This CDR3 has 15 residues. CDR1 is LGHDT and CDR2 is YNNKEL in the germline V gene (reference sequence). V was pared by 2 bases and J by 6 bases, with 7 bases of the junction left unmatched. The CDR3, as DNA: TGTGCCAGCAGCCAAAATAGCGGGGGGACAGCCGAGCAGTACTTC. Translating gives CASSQNSGGTAEQYF.

The V and J genes are TRBV5-6 and TRBJ2-3, with 12 bases identical to TRBD2. The germline CDR1 and CDR2 sequences are SGHDT and YYEEEE. This CDR3 comprises 16 residues. V shed 4 bases and J 1 base; nucleotides not matched to a gene: 4. Written as DNA, the CDR3 is TGTGCCAGCAGCCGTAGACTAGCGGGGGGCACAGATACGCAGTATTTT. This encodes CASSRRLAGGTDTQYF.

The chain has TRBV6-1 and TRBJ1-6; 8 bases align to TRBD1. This CDR3 contains 19 residues. The ends lost 1 base at V and 1 base at J; junction bases unmatched: 9. Germline V CDR1 and CDR2: MNHNS, SASEGT. CDR3 DNA: TGTGCCAGCAGTGAAGGGGGCAGGGGGCATGATTCCTATAATTCACCCCTCCACTTT. Protein sequence: CASSEGGRGHDSYNSPLHF.

In this sample, this clone turned up once. This chain connects TRBV5-1 to TRBJ1-1; no clear D gene. Per the germline V gene, CDR1 is SGHRS and CDR2 is YFSETQ. V lost 0 bases and J lost 1, with 7 bases in between. The CDR3 extends over 14 amino acids. CDR3 DNA sequence: TGCGCCAGCAGCTTGGGTCGGGGGAACACTGAAGCTTTCTTT. The encoded protein is CASSLGRGNTEAFF.

This chain uses TRBV5-4 with TRBJ1-6, with 8 bases identical to TRBD1. Germline V gene data show CDR1 as SGHNT and CDR2 as YYREEE (reference sequence). This CDR3 is 16 amino acids long. The ends lost 3 bases at V and 6 bases at J; junction bases unmatched: 8. The CDR3 DNA reads as TGTGCCAGCAGCTCCGGACAGGGATCCCTTAATTCACCCCTCCACTTT. Amino acid sequence: CASSSGQGSLNSPLHF.

The V call is TRBV23-1, the J call TRBJ2-1; the D gene is possibly TRBD1 (6 bases). TRBV23-1 is an open reading frame, and its role is uncertain. Trimming removed 2 bases from V and 7 bases from J, with 9 bases in between. The CDR3 runs to 13 residues. CDR3 loop: CASSQKQGNEQFF. The DNA for the CDR3 is TGCGCCAGCAGTCAAAAACAGGGAAATGAGCAGTTCTTC.

This chain uses TRBV11-3 with TRBJ2-7; 9 bases match TRBD2. CDR1 SGHNT and CDR2 YENEEA come from the germline V gene. The ends lost 5 bases at V and 5 bases at J; junction bases unmatched: 4. CDR3 size: 13 residues. This chain's CDR3 is CASSRSSGDEQYF. The CDR3 region has the DNA TGTGCCAGCAGCCGGTCTAGCGGGGACGAGCAGTACTTC.

The rearrangement uses TRBV29-1 and TRBJ2-7; 9 nucleotides line up with TRBD2. The CDR3 totals 15 residues. CDR1 and CDR2 from the germline V gene are SQVTM and ANQGSEA. The junction had 14 bases not matched to a gene; V was cut back by 5 bases and J by 6 bases. For the CDR3, the DNA is TGCAGCGTTCTTTTCAATAGCGGGAGTTCGAGCGAGCAGTACTTC. Protein sequence: CSVLFNSGSSSEQYF.